A single sample is the source of the 31 T cell receptor beta chains below, sequenced in a study of OX40 agonist ivuxolimab in advanced cancers. Repertoires were generated with immunoSEQ multiplex PCR, while TCRdb's copy carries only in-frame clones and drops some. The table includes 60,000 or so clones, about 88% detected once. Sample: CD4+ or CD8+ T cells sorted from blood, taken in a trial of the OX40 agonist ivuxolimab. Receptors were obtained from an adult with an advanced solid tumor such as melanoma, head and neck, liver or kidney cancer.

This chain joins TRBV28 and TRBJ2-5; D is possibly TRBD2 (5 bases). This CDR3 contains 15 residues. V lost 5 bases, J lost 5 bases, and 18 bases lay in between. In germline, CDR1 is MDHEN, CDR2 SYDVKM. Here the CDR3 reads CASSPRASGRETQYF. CDR3 sequence (DNA): TGTGCCAGCAGTCCGAGGGCCTCCGGGCGGGAGACCCAGTACTTC.

V and J are TRBV19 and TRBJ2-1, with TRBD2 matching over 8 bases. V lost 5 bases and J lost 4; bases outside the gene matches: 10. Per the germline V gene, CDR1 is LNHDA and CDR2 is SQIVND (reference sequence). This CDR3 has 16 residues. CDR3 protein: CASSPVSLAGYNEQFF. In DNA, the CDR3 is TGTGCCAGTAGTCCGGTCAGCCTAGCGGGTTACAATGAGCAGTTCTTC.

This rearrangement joins TRBV30 to TRBJ1-1; D gene ambiguous. There are 14 residues in the CDR3. Trimming removed 3 bases at V and 8 bases at J, with 19 bases between. Germline V CDR1 and CDR2: GTSNPN, SVGIG (reference sequence). The CDR3, as DNA: TGTGCCTGGAGGCAGAGGACGAGAGGCACCGAAGCTTTCTTT. This sequence encodes CAWRQRTRGTEAFF.

This clone appeared a single time. J is TRBJ2-7 and V is TRBV6-5; 10 bases are shared with TRBD2. The CDR3 runs to 16 residues. V lost 0 bases to trimming and J lost 5 bases; unmatched junction nucleotides: 7. Per the germline V gene, CDR1 is MNHEY and CDR2 is SVGAGI. The CDR3 reads CASSYSNLGLADEQYF. CDR3 sequence (DNA): TGTGCCAGCAGTTACTCGAATTTAGGACTAGCGGACGAGCAGTACTTC.

This clone came up once. V usage is TRBV27 and J usage is TRBJ2-7; D may correspond to TRBD1 or TRBD2 (5 bases each). V lost 3 bases and J lost 6, with 21 bases in between. The length of the CDR3 is 16 residues. CDR1 and CDR2 from the germline V gene are MNHEY and SMNVEV (reference sequence). Here the CDR3 reads CASSLSSGLWSREQYF. The CDR3 DNA follows: TGTGCCAGCAGTTTGTCCTCGGGGCTCTGGTCTCGCGAGCAGTACTTC.

The gene calls are TRBV28 and TRBJ1-6; a possible D gene is TRBD1 (5 bases). The germline V and J ends were trimmed by 10 bases and 9 bases, with 22 bases remaining between them. Germline V CDR1 and CDR2: MDHEN, SYDVKM. The CDR3 sequence is 15 residues long. The CDR3, as DNA: TGTGCCACCTGGTACCCAGGGTTAGGGGCTTCACCCCTCCACTTT. It translates to CATWYPGLGASPLHF.

This clone has just a few counts. The chain is built from TRBV6-5 and TRBJ2-2; D is perhaps TRBD2 (6 bases). The V gene's germline CDR1 is MNHEY and CDR2 SVGAGI. Trimming took off 10 bases at V and 4 bases at J, with 16 bases between the two ends. The CDR3 spans 14 residues. CDR3 bases: TGTGCCACCCGGGGGACGTGGAGCACCGGGGAGCTGTTTTTT. Translated: CATRGTWSTGELFF.

This chain joins TRBV6-5 and TRBJ2-7; D is undetermined. Trimming pared 3 bases from V and 2 bases from J, leaving 8 bases between. This CDR3 region has 13 residues. Germline V lookup: CDR1 MNHEY, CDR2 SVGAGI. The CDR3 loop is CASSYGPAYEQYF. The DNA of the CDR3 is TGTGCCAGCAGTTATGGCCCCGCCTACGAGCAGTACTTC.

J is TRBJ1-2 and V is TRBV10-3; the D is unclear. The CDR3 spans 12 residues. The V gene's germline CDR1 is ENHRY and CDR2 SYGVKD. The V gene lost 6 bases and the J gene lost 8 bases, with 13 bases spanning the gap. CDR3 bases: TGTGCCATCAGATTCAATAGTGAGGGCTACACCTTC. It encodes CAIRFNSEGYTF.

V and J are TRBV30 and TRBJ2-1; TRBD1 might be the D (5 bases). CDR3 length: 13 amino acids. Germline CDR1 reads GTSNPN; CDR2 reads SVGIG (reference sequence). Between the trimmed V and J ends, which lost 1 base and 9 bases, there was a span of 13 bases. The CDR3 coding sequence is TGTGCCTGGAGTGAAGACAGAAGGGGTGAGCAGTTCTTC. This sequence encodes CAWSEDRRGEQFF.

The chain combines TRBV7-9 with TRBJ2-1; D is undetermined. In germline, CDR1 is SEHNR, CDR2 FQNEAQ (reference sequence). The CDR3 loop spans 13 amino acids. V was trimmed by 5 bases and J by 9 bases, leaving 14 bases between them. Here the CDR3 DNA reads TGTGCCAGCAGCCCAAAAGCGTCCGTTGAGCAGTTCTTC. This translates into CASSPKASVEQFF.

The chain combines TRBV19 with TRBJ2-5; D remains ambiguous. V was cut by 2 bases and J by 5 bases, with 6 bases left in between. There are 12 residues in the CDR3. Germline values: CDR1 LNHDA, CDR2 SQIVND (reference sequence). Written as DNA, the CDR3 is TGTGCCAGTAGTATAAGAGCTGAGACCCAGTACTTC. Protein: CASSIRAETQYF. Looking up the rest from reference TRBV19 and TRBJ2-5 gives the full variable domain: DGGITQSPKYLFRKEGQNVTLSCEQNLNHDAMYWYRQDPGQGLRLIYYSQIVNDFQKGDIAEGYSVSREKKESFPLTVTSAQKNPTAFYLCASSIRAETQYFGPGTRLLVL.

The chain links TRBV7-8 to TRBJ2-7; D call uncertain. Trimming took 0 bases from V and 0 from J, leaving 3 bases between them. The CDR3 totals 13 residues. Germline CDR1 reads SGHVS; CDR2 reads FQNEAQ. The CDR3 DNA reads TGTGCCAGCAGCTTAGCCACCTCCTACGAGCAGTACTTC. Protein sequence: CASSLATSYEQYF.

DNA for the CDR3: TGTGCCAGCAGCTCGGACACCCAGAGTGCCCACGAGCAGTACTTC. Protein: CASSSDTQSAHEQYF. This sequence joins TRBV7-9 and TRBJ2-7; weak D call: TRBD1 (5 bases). The CDR3 totals 15 residues. The ends were cut back, 4 bases at V and 5 bases at J, with 18 bases in the middle. Germline V gives CDR1 SEHNR, CDR2 FQNEAQ (reference sequence).

The gene calls are TRBV9 and TRBJ2-7; maybe TRBD2 (6 bases). V lost 4 bases, J lost 5 bases, and 16 bases lay in between. Germline assignment: CDR1 SGDLS and CDR2 YYNGEE. The CDR3 spans 14 residues. In nucleotides, the CDR3 is TGTGCCAGCAGCTCCCGCGGGGCCTGGGACGAGCAGTACTTC. Translation: CASSSRGAWDEQYF.

The V call is TRBV7-3, the J call TRBJ2-3; D may match TRBD1 or TRBD2 (5 bases each). The V gene's germline CDR1 is SGHTA and CDR2 FQGTGA. The germline V and J ends were trimmed by 3 bases and 3 bases, with 13 bases remaining between them. The CDR3 consists of 15 residues. The CDR3 DNA is TGTGCCAGCAGCTTGGGGGTTCTGCGGACAGATACGCAGTATTTT. Amino acid sequence: CASSLGVLRTDTQYF.

This chain uses TRBV5-5 with TRBJ1-2; D is perhaps TRBD1 (5 bases). The germline V and J ends were trimmed by 0 bases and 3 bases, with 12 bases remaining between them. Germline V gene sequence: CDR1 SGHKS, CDR2 YYEKEE (reference sequence). The CDR3 consists of 15 residues. The CDR3 protein is CASSLGEAGDYGYTF. CDR3 DNA: TGTGCCAGCAGCTTGGGGGAAGCGGGGGACTATGGCTACACCTTC.

This chain connects TRBV10-3 to TRBJ1-5; D possibly corresponds to TRBD1 (6 bases). Germline V lookup: CDR1 ENHRY, CDR2 SYGVKD. Trimming removed 10 bases at V and 5 bases at J, with 27 bases between. This CDR3 comprises 17 residues. The chain's CDR3 is CATKGVPKGGRDQPQHF. CDR3 coding DNA: TGTGCCACCAAGGGGGTACCCAAGGGGGGACGGGATCAGCCCCAGCATTTT.

V usage is TRBV7-9 and J usage is TRBJ1-1; tentatively, D is TRBD1 (5 bases). The CDR3 has 12 residues. V lost 1 base and J 11 bases, leaving 11 bases between the germline ends. CDR1 and CDR2 from the germline V gene are SEHNR and FQNEAQ (reference sequence). In nucleotides, the CDR3 is TGTGCCAGCAGCTTAGGAGGGGCGGACGCTTTCTTT. Translating it yields CASSLGGADAFF.

This clone was observed a single time. The rearrangement uses TRBV6-1 and TRBJ1-1; 8 nucleotides agree with TRBD1. CDR1 and CDR2 from the germline V gene are MNHNS and SASEGT. The CDR3 is 13 residues long. V lost 7 bases and J lost 3; bases outside the gene matches: 4. CDR3 sequence reads: CASTKDRDTEAFF. Here the CDR3 DNA reads TGTGCCAGCACCAAGGACAGGGACACTGAAGCTTTCTTT.

This chain uses TRBV4-3 with TRBJ1-2; D not resolved. V dropped 2 bases and J dropped 7 bases, with 2 bases sitting between them. There are 10 residues in the CDR3. The germline V gene encodes CDR1 LGHNA and CDR2 YSLEER. Written as DNA, the CDR3 is TGCGCCAGCAGCCAAAGTGGCTACACCTTC. The encoded protein is CASSQSGYTF.

This rearrangement joins TRBV11-3 to TRBJ2-7; 10 bases line up with TRBD1. Unmatched junction bases numbered 5, after V lost 5 bases and J lost 7 bases. The CDR3 has 13 amino acids. Germline V lookup: CDR1 SGHNT, CDR2 YENEEA. CDR3 region: CASSDDRGREQYF. CDR3 sequence (DNA): TGTGCCAGCAGCGACGACAGGGGGCGAGAGCAGTACTTC.

The chain uses TRBV18 and TRBJ2-3, with D tentatively TRBD1 or TRBD2 (5 bases each). CDR1 is KGHSH and CDR2 is LQKENI in the germline V gene. The CDR3 runs 14 residues. With 3 bases removed from V and 6 bases from J, the gap between germline ends came to 13 bases. The CDR3 region is CASSPGANGDTQYF. CDR3 DNA: TGTGCCAGCTCACCCGGGGCCAACGGGGATACGCAGTATTTT.

This chain connects TRBV7-9 to TRBJ1-1, with D perhaps matching TRBD1 (6 bases). Trimming cost V 5 bases and J 3 bases, with 10 bases left between them. This CDR3 has 13 residues. CDR1 and CDR2 (germline): SEHNR, FQNEAQ (reference sequence). CDR3 sequence (DNA): TGTGCCAGCAGCCGGACAGCATACACTGAAGCTTTCTTT. It is translated as CASSRTAYTEAFF.

The chain recombines TRBV19 with TRBJ2-2; D is unresolved. The V and J ends lost 8 bases and 7 bases respectively, with 11 bases between them. Germline CDR1 reads LNHDA; CDR2 reads SQIVND (reference sequence). The CDR3 covers 12 residues. CDR3 loop: CASGNNVGELFF. In nucleotides, the CDR3 is TGTGCCAGTGGGAACAACGTCGGGGAGCTGTTTTTT.

This rearrangement joins TRBV11-3 to TRBJ2-1; a possible D gene is TRBD2 (6 bases). Germline-derived CDR1 and CDR2 are SGHNT and YENEEA. CDR3 size: 17 residues. V gave up 4 bases and J gave up 1 base, with 17 bases separating them. The CDR3 DNA follows: TGTGCCAGCAGCTCGCCGTGGGGCGGGATATCCTACAATGAGCAGTTCTTC. Its protein is CASSSPWGGISYNEQFF.

CDR3: CASSPSRVENEQYF. For the CDR3, the DNA is TGTGCCAGCAGCCCCAGCAGGGTCGAAAACGAGCAGTACTTC. The genes are TRBV6-5 and TRBJ2-7; TRBD1 is a possible D gene (5 bases). This CDR3 is built from 14 residues. Between the trimmed V and J ends, which lost 6 bases and 5 bases, there was a span of 17 bases. CDR1 and CDR2 (germline): MNHEY, SVGAGI.

V is TRBV25-1 and J is TRBJ1-1; D uncertain. Germline V lookup: CDR1 MGHDK, CDR2 SYGVNS. This CDR3 has 13 residues. The V and J ends lost 3 bases and 1 base respectively, with 6 bases between them. CDR3 amino acids: CASSDLGNTEAFF. The CDR3 nucleotides are TGTGCCAGCAGTGATCTTGGGAACACTGAAGCTTTCTTT.

With respect to this clone: Other nucleotide sequences in the sample specify the same CDR3. As DNA, the CDR3 is TGTGCCAGCAGCTTGGGCGACCGATCCTACGAGCAGTACTTC. Translating it yields CASSLGDRSYEQYF. The V gene is TRBV11-2, the J gene TRBJ2-7; D unclear. The germline V gene has CDR1 SGHAT and CDR2 FQNNGV. CDR3 length: 14 amino acids. V dropped 3 bases and J dropped 1 base, with 10 bases sitting between them.

The rearrangement uses TRBV9 and TRBJ2-2, with TRBD1 matching 7 bases. The CDR3 is 14 residues long. Trimming removed 2 bases from V and 4 bases from J; junction bases left unmatched: 2. CDR1 is SGDLS, CDR2 YYNGEE, per germline. CDR3 amino acids: CASSVGTATGELFF. DNA of the CDR3: TGTGCCAGCAGCGTGGGGACAGCCACCGGGGAGCTGTTTTTT.

This chain links TRBV4-1 with TRBJ2-7; 11 bases are shared with TRBD2. Germline CDR1 and CDR2: MGHRA and YSYEKL. V gave up 1 base and J gave up 3 bases; unmatched junction bases: 17. This CDR3 spans 20 amino acids. CDR3 protein: CASSQGRISGRALNYYEQYF. DNA for the CDR3: TGCGCCAGCAGCCAAGGCCGGATTAGCGGGAGGGCCCTCAACTACTACGAGCAGTACTTC.